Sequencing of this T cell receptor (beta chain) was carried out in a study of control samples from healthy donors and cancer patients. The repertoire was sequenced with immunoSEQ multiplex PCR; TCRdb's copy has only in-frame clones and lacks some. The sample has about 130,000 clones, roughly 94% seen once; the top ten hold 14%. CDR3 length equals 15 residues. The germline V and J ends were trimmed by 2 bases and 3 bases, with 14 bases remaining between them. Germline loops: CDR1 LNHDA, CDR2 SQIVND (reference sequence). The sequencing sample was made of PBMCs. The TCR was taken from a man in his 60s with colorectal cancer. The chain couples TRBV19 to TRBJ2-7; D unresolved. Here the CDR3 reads CASSIIHGSVYEQYF. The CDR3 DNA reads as TGTGCCAGTAGTATAATACACGGCTCGGTCTACGAGCAGTACTTC.